This TCR beta chain was captured by sequencing in a study of T cell responses to AZD1222 COVID-19 vaccine. General study results and limits: Among those given AZD1222, only five or six were seropositive at baseline. Researchers took repertoire samples only after the peak T cell response had come.

The repertoire was sequenced with immunoSEQ multiplex PCR; TCRdb's copy has only in-frame clones and lacks some. The table records about 150,000 clones, 90% to 95% of them present only once. This CDR3 comprises 11 residues. Deletions cut 5 bases from V and 6 bases from J, with 9 bases between. The germline V gene encodes CDR1 GTSNPN and CDR2 SVGIG (reference sequence). Remarks on this clone: Its antigen is as yet unknown.

Some second doses came at about 4 weeks and others at about 12 weeks; these were pooled. This chain links TRBV30 with TRBJ2-3, with no clear D. This receptor was taken from an adult who received the AZD1222 COVID-19 vaccine. Sequenced material: peripheral blood, taken 28 days after the second AZD1222 dose. The CDR3 spells CAWGRQDTQYF. Written as DNA, the CDR3 is TGTGCCTGGGGTCGGCAGGATACGCAGTATTTT.